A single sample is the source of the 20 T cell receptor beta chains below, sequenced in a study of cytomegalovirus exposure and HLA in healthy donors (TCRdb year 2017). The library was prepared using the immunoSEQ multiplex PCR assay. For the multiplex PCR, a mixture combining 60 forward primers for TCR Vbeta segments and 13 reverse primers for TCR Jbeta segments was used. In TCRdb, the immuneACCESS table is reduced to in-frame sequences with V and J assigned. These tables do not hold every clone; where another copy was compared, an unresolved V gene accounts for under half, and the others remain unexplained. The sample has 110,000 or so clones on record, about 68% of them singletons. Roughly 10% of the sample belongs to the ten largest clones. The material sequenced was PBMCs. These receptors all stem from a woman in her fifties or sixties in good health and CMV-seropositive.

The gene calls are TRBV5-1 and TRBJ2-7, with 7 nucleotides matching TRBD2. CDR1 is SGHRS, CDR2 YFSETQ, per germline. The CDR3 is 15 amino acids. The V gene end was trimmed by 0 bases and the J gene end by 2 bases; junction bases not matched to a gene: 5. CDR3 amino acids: CASSLEASGPYEQYF. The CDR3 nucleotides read TGCGCCAGCAGCTTGGAGGCTAGCGGACCCTACGAGCAGTACTTC.

CDR3 in amino acids: CASSLRDRATDTQYF. The DNA for the CDR3 is TGTGCCAGCAGCTTAAGGGACAGGGCCACAGATACGCAGTATTTT. J is TRBJ2-3 and V is TRBV7-9; 9 bases fit TRBD1. Trimming at V came to 2 bases and at J to 2 bases, leaving 2 bases not matched to a gene. CDR3 length equals 15 residues. Germline CDR1 and CDR2: SEHNR and FQNEAQ (reference sequence).

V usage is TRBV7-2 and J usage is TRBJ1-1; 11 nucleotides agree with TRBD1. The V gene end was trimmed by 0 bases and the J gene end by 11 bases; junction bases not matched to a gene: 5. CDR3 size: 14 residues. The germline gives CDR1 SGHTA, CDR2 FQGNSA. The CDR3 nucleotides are TGTGCCAGCAGCTTAGCCTGGACAGGGGGCTACGCTTTCTTT. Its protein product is CASSLAWTGGYAFF.

The CDR3 DNA follows: TGTGCCAGCAAACCTCAGGGCAAGAACACTGAAGCTTTCTTT. Translating it yields CASKPQGKNTEAFF. The chain employs TRBV6-5 and TRBJ1-1; weak D call: TRBD1 (5 bases). Germline V CDR1 and CDR2: MNHEY, SVGAGI. This CDR3 is built from 14 residues. V was pared by 7 bases and J by 1 base, with 13 bases between.

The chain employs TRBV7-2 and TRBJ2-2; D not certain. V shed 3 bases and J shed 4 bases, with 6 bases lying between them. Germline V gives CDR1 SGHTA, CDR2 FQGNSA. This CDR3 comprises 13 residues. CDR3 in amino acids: CASSFGGTGELFF. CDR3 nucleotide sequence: TGTGCCAGCAGCTTCGGTGGCACCGGGGAGCTGTTTTTT.

CDR3 nucleotides: TGTGCCAGCAACTGGGGACAGGTCACAACTAATGAAAAACTGTTTTTT. It is translated as CASNWGQVTTNEKLFF. This chain connects TRBV2 to TRBJ1-4; TRBD1 aligns across 8 bases. V lost 7 bases and J lost 0; bases outside the gene matches: 7. Germline V gives CDR1 SNHLY, CDR2 FYNNEI. CDR3 size: 16 residues. Full variable domain (outside the CDR3, taken from reference TRBV2 and TRBJ1-4): EPEVTQTPSHQVTQMGQEVILRCVPISNHLYFYWYRQILGQKVEFLVSFYNNEISEKSEIFDDQFSVERPDGSNFTLKIRSTKLEDSAMYFCASNWGQVTTNEKLFFGSGTQLSVL.

The CDR3 loop reads CAWSRPGYEQYF. The DNA for the CDR3 is TGTGCCTGGAGTAGACCGGGTTACGAGCAGTACTTC. V is TRBV30 and J is TRBJ2-7; unclear D gene. Germline values: CDR1 GTSNPN, CDR2 SVGIG (reference sequence). The V end lost 2 bases, the J end lost 4 bases, and 9 bases lay between the germline ends. This CDR3 comprises 12 residues.

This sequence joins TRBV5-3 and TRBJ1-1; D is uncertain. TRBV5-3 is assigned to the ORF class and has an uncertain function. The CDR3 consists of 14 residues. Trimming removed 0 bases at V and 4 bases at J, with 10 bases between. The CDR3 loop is CARSLGEVGTEAFF. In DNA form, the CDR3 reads TGTGCCAGAAGCTTGGGAGAAGTTGGCACTGAAGCTTTCTTT.

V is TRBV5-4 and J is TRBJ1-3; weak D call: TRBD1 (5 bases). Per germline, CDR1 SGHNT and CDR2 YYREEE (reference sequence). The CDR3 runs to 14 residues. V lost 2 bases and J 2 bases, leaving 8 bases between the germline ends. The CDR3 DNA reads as TGTGCCAGCAGCTTATGGGGGGCTGGAAACACCATATATTTT. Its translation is CASSLWGAGNTIYF.

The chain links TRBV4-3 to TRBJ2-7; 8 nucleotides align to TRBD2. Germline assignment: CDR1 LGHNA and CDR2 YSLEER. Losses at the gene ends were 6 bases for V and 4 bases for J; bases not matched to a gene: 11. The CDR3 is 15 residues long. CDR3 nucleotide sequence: TGCGCCAGCAGTCGTACCTCGACTAGCGCTTACGAGCAGTACTTC. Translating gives CASSRTSTSAYEQYF.

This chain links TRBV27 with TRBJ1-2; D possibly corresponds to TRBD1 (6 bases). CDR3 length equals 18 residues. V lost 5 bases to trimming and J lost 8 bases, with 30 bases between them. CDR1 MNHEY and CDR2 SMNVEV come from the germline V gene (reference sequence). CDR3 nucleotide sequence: TGTGCCAGCAGTCGACTGGTGGGGGCTTCCTCGTTGCCTGACGGCTACACCTTC. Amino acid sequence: CASSRLVGASSLPDGYTF.

DNA of the CDR3: TGTGCCAGCAGGGGACAGGGAAACTATGGCTACACCTTC. This translates into CASRGQGNYGYTF. The genes are TRBV27 and TRBJ1-2; 9 nucleotides align to TRBD1. The CDR3 sequence is 13 residues long. Germline V gene lookup returns CDR1 MNHEY and CDR2 SMNVEV (reference sequence). The ends lost 6 bases at V and 2 bases at J; junction bases unmatched: 1.

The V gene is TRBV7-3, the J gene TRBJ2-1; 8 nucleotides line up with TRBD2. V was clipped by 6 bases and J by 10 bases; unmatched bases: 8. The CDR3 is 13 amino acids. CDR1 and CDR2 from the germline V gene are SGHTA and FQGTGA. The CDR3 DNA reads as TGTGCCAGCAGTCCCACTAGCGGCAAAGAGCAGTTCTTC. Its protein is CASSPTSGKEQFF.

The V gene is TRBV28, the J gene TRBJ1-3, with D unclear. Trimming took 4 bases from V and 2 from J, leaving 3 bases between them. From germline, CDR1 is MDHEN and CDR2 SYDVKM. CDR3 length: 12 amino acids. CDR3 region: CASSSPGNTIYF. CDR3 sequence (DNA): TGTGCCAGCAGTTCTCCTGGAAACACCATATATTTT.

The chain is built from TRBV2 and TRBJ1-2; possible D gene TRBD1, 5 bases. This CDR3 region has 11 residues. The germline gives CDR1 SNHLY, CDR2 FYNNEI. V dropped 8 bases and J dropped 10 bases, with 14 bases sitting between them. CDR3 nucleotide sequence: TGTGCCAGCTCTTGGGGCAGGGACTACACCTTC. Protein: CASSWGRDYTF. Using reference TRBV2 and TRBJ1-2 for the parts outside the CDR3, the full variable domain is EPEVTQTPSHQVTQMGQEVILRCVPISNHLYFYWYRQILGQKVEFLVSFYNNEISEKSEIFDDQFSVERPDGSNFTLKIRSTKLEDSAMYFCASSWGRDYTFGSGTRLTVV.

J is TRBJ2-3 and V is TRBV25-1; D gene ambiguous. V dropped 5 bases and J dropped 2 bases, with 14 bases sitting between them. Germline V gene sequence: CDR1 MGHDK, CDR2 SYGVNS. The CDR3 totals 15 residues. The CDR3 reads CASSPLGGFTDTQYF. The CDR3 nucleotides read TGTGCCAGCAGTCCCTTAGGCGGATTCACAGATACGCAGTATTTT.

The CDR3 DNA is TGCGCCAGCAGCCAAGCCTTCGTCAATCAGCCCCAGCATTTT. It yields the protein CASSQAFVNQPQHF. The chain employs TRBV4-1 and TRBJ1-5; D ambiguous. The V end was cut by 1 base, the J end by 3 bases, with 7 bases between. Germline V gene sequence: CDR1 MGHRA, CDR2 YSYEKL. The CDR3 totals 14 residues.

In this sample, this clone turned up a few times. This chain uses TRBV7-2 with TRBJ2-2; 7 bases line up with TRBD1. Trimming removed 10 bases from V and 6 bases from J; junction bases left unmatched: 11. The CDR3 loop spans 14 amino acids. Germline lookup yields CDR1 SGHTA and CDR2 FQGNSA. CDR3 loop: CATTMYDRAGELFF. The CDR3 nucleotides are TGTGCCACCACCATGTATGACAGGGCCGGGGAGCTGTTTTTT.

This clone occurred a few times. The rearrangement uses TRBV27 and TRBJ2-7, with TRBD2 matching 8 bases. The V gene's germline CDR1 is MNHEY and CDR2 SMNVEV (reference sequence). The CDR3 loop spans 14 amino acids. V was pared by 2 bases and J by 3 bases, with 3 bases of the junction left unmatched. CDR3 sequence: CASSLISGSYEQYF. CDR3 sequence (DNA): TGTGCCAGCAGTTTAATAAGCGGGAGCTACGAGCAGTACTTC.

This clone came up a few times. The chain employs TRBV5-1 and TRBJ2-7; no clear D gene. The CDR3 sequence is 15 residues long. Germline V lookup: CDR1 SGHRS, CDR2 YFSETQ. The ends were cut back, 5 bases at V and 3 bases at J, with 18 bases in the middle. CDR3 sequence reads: CASRPGVGLFYEQYF. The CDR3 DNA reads TGCGCCAGCAGACCTGGAGTCGGCCTTTTCTACGAGCAGTACTTC.